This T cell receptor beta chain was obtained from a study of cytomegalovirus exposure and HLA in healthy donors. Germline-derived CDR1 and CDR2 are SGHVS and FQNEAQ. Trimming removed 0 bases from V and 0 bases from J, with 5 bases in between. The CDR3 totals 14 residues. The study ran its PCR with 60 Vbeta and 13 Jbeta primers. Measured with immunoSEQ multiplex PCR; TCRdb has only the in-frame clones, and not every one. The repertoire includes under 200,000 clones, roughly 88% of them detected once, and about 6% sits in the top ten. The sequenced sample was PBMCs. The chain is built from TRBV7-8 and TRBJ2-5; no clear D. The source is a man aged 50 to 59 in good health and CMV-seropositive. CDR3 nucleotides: TGTGCCAGCAGCTTAGCGCGATACCAAGAGACCCAGTACTTC. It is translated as CASSLARYQETQYF.